The 19 T cell receptor beta chains given below trace back to one sample, sequenced in a study of cytomegalovirus exposure and HLA in healthy donors. The PCR contained 60 Vbeta and 13 Jbeta primers. Here immunoSEQ multiplex PCR was the method, and the copy in TCRdb shows in-frame clones only, minus some. This sample's table reports 70,000 to 85,000 clones. The source material was PBMCs. The receptors come from a female donor in good health and CMV-seropositive.

The chain employs TRBV5-1 and TRBJ1-1; 7 bases match TRBD1. After removal of 5 bases from V and 2 bases from J, the junction contained 15 bases not matched to a gene. Germline CDR1 reads SGHRS; CDR2 reads YFSETQ. The CDR3 consists of 17 residues. CDR3 DNA sequence: TGCGCCAGCAGGAGGGGGACGGGACAGACGATTAACACTGAAGCTTTCTTT. Amino acids: CASRRGTGQTINTEAFF.

The V and J genes are TRBV6-5 and TRBJ2-1, with a possible D match to TRBD2 (6 bases). V was clipped by 8 bases and J by 2 bases, with 10 bases between them. The CDR3 runs to 13 residues. In germline, CDR1 is MNHEY, CDR2 SVGAGI. CDR3 in DNA: TGTGCCAGCGGAGCGGGTGCCTACAATGAGCAGTTCTTC. It codes for CASGAGAYNEQFF.

This chain joins TRBV9 and TRBJ1-4; 9 bases are shared with TRBD1. V gave up 4 bases and J gave up 6 bases; unmatched junction bases: 7. Germline V gene lookup returns CDR1 SGDLS and CDR2 YYNGEE. The CDR3 is made up of 15 amino acids. The chain's CDR3 is CASSPRDREYEKLFF. Written as DNA, the CDR3 is TGTGCCAGCAGCCCCCGGGACAGGGAATATGAAAAACTGTTTTTT.

The V gene is TRBV30, the J gene TRBJ2-2, with D maybe TRBD2 (6 bases). Germline CDR1 is GTSNPN and CDR2 is SVGIG (reference sequence). The CDR3 sequence is 15 residues long. V was clipped by 0 bases and J by 6 bases, with 14 bases between them. The CDR3 coding sequence is TGTGCCTGGAGTGTACTCGGCGGGGCTCCCGGGGAGCTGTTTTTT. Translating gives CAWSVLGGAPGELFF.

This rearrangement joins TRBV19 to TRBJ2-3, with 8 bases fitting TRBD1. The CDR3 is 15 residues long. V was clipped by 5 bases and J by 1 base; unmatched bases: 5. CDR1 is LNHDA and CDR2 is SQIVND in the germline V gene (reference sequence). For the CDR3, the DNA is TGTGCCAGTAGTCCGAAGGACAGGGGCACAGATACGCAGTATTTT. It is translated as CASSPKDRGTDTQYF.

V gene TRBV7-6 combines with J gene TRBJ2-1, with 10 bases matching TRBD2. Germline V gene lookup returns CDR1 SGHVS and CDR2 FNYEAQ. After removal of 1 base from V and 0 bases from J, the junction contained 9 bases not matched to a gene. CDR3 length equals 19 residues. Here the CDR3 DNA reads TGTGCCAGCAGCTTAGGTGCTAGCGGGGGCTTAAGCTCCTACAATGAGCAGTTCTTC. Its translation: CASSLGASGGLSSYNEQFF.

This chain uses TRBV18 with TRBJ1-5; possible D gene TRBD1, 5 bases. Germline V gives CDR1 KGHSH, CDR2 LQKENI. V gave up 8 bases and J gave up 2 bases, with 13 bases separating them. The CDR3 is made up of 14 amino acids. CDR3 nucleotide sequence: TGTGCCAGCGGAGGGCAGGGTGGCAATCAGCCCCAGCATTTT. As protein: CASGGQGGNQPQHF. Filled out from reference TRBV18 and TRBJ1-5, the complete variable domain reads NAGVMQNPRHLVRRRGQEARLRCSPMKGHSHVYWYRQLPEEGLKFMVYLQKENIIDESGMPKERFSAEFPKEGPSILRIQQVVRGDSAAYFCASGGQGGNQPQHFGDGTRLSIL.

The rearrangement joins TRBV20-1 to TRBJ2-3; D is unresolved. Germline lookup yields CDR1 DFQATT and CDR2 SNEGSKA (reference sequence). The CDR3 covers 11 residues. The ends were cut back, 1 base at V and 4 bases at J, with 3 bases in the middle. The CDR3 sequence: CSARVADTQYF. The DNA of the CDR3 is TGCAGTGCTAGAGTCGCAGATACGCAGTATTTT.

The chain employs TRBV21-1 and TRBJ1-3; the listed D gene, TRBD1, was not tested against the DNA. TRBV21-1 is annotated as a pseudogene. The length of the CDR3 is 17 residues. The CDR3 sequence is CASSFSFRDRGRDTIYF. The CDR3 DNA follows: TGTGCCAGCAGCTTCTCCTTCAGGGACAGGGGCCGTGACACCATATATTTT.

The chain carries TRBV19 and TRBJ2-2; possible D gene TRBD1, 6 bases. Germline CDR1 reads LNHDA; CDR2 reads SQIVND (reference sequence). The ends were cut back, 6 bases at V and 0 bases at J, with 8 bases in the middle. CDR3 size: 14 residues. For the CDR3, the DNA is TGTGCCAGTAGGACAGGACCGAACACCGGGGAGCTGTTTTTT. Amino acids: CASRTGPNTGELFF. Drawing the rest from reference TRBV19 and TRBJ2-2, the complete variable domain is DGGITQSPKYLFRKEGQNVTLSCEQNLNHDAMYWYRQDPGQGLRLIYYSQIVNDFQKGDIAEGYSVSREKKESFPLTVTSAQKNPTAFYLCASRTGPNTGELFFGEGSRLTVL.

The chain is built from TRBV7-2 and TRBJ2-7; 11 bases line up with TRBD1. Germline-derived CDR1 and CDR2 are SGHTA and FQGNSA. Trimming at V came to 3 bases and at J to 6 bases, leaving 7 bases not matched to a gene. There are 15 residues in the CDR3. This chain's CDR3 is CASSFGTGGLGEQYF. CDR3 DNA sequence: TGTGCCAGCAGCTTCGGGACAGGGGGTCTCGGCGAGCAGTACTTC.

The chain links TRBV6-1 to TRBJ1-1; D is ambiguous. This CDR3 region has 14 residues. Looked up from germline, CDR1 is MNHNS and CDR2 is SASEGT. Trimming removed 3 bases at V and 1 base at J, with 9 bases between. CDR3 residues: CASSDRIGNTEAFF. Written as DNA, the CDR3 is TGTGCCAGCAGTGACAGGATAGGGAACACTGAAGCTTTCTTT.

The CDR3: CASSPPGPEAFF. CDR3 DNA: TGTGCCAGTAGTCCCCCAGGCCCTGAAGCTTTCTTT. V is TRBV19 and J is TRBJ1-1, with no clear D. The V gene lost 5 bases and the J gene lost 6 bases, with 10 bases spanning the gap. Looked up from germline, CDR1 is LNHDA and CDR2 is SQIVND (reference sequence). The CDR3 runs to 12 residues.

J is TRBJ2-5 and V is TRBV7-2; 12 bases are a match to TRBD2. Losses at the gene ends were 5 bases for V and 2 bases for J; bases not matched to a gene: 6. CDR3 size: 16 residues. CDR1 is SGHTA, CDR2 FQGNSA, per germline. The CDR3 region is CASSPRTSGAQETQYF. In nucleotides, the CDR3 is TGTGCCAGCAGCCCAAGGACTAGCGGGGCTCAAGAGACCCAGTACTTC. Full variable domain (outside the CDR3, taken from reference TRBV7-2 and TRBJ2-5): GAGVSQSPSNKVTEKGKDVELRCDPISGHTALYWYRQSLGQGLEFLIYFQGNSAPDKSGLPSDRFSAERTGGSVSTLTIQRTQQEDSAVYLCASSPRTSGAQETQYFGPGTRLLVL.

The chain uses TRBV6-1 and TRBJ2-5; TRBD1 agrees at 12 bases. With 5 bases clipped from V and 5 bases from J, the junction kept 6 bases outside the gene matches. Germline values: CDR1 MNHNS, CDR2 SASEGT. The CDR3 consists of 15 residues. The CDR3 DNA is TGTGCCAGCAGTACCGGGACAGGGGGCTTCGAGACCCAGTACTTC. The encoded protein is CASSTGTGGFETQYF.

Points on this clone: This specimen includes other DNA sequences encoding the same CDR3. The J gene is TRBJ2-7, the V gene TRBV9; no reliable D call. The CDR3 runs to 14 residues. Trimming left V 0 bases short and J 0 bases short, with 7 bases between. Germline CDR1 SGDLS, CDR2 YYNGEE. The CDR3 DNA is TGTGCCAGCAGCGTAGGTAGCAGCTCCTACGAGCAGTACTTC. Its protein is CASSVGSSSYEQYF.

The V gene is TRBV20-1, the J gene TRBJ2-3; maybe TRBD1 (5 bases). The germline CDR1 and CDR2 sequences are DFQATT and SNEGSKA (reference sequence). Trimming left V 5 bases short and J 8 bases short, with 8 bases between. The CDR3 is 10 amino acids. DNA for the CDR3: TGCAGTGCTCAAGGGGCTACGCAGTATTTT. Translating gives CSAQGATQYF.

CDR3 region: CASSIDPRETQYF. The CDR3 DNA follows: TGTGCCAGTAGTATAGACCCTCGGGAGACCCAGTACTTC. This chain uses TRBV19 with TRBJ2-5, with D uncertain. V lost 0 bases and J lost 5, with 7 bases in between. This CDR3 region has 13 residues. Germline CDR1 is LNHDA and CDR2 is SQIVND (reference sequence).

The J gene is TRBJ2-7, the V gene TRBV29-1; D perhaps matches TRBD1 (5 bases). The CDR3 spans 12 residues. V was cut by 4 bases and J by 2 bases, with 9 bases left in between. Germline CDR1 SQVTM, CDR2 ANQGSEA. This CDR3 reads CSVAQGTYEQYF. The DNA of the CDR3 is TGCAGCGTTGCCCAGGGAACCTACGAGCAGTACTTC.